The sequence of this T cell receptor (beta chain) was determined in a study of breast tumors, draining lymph nodes, adjacent tissues. The germline V and J ends were trimmed by 3 bases and 1 base, with 8 bases remaining between them. CDR1 and CDR2 (germline): SEHNR, FQNEAQ (reference sequence). The CDR3 is 14 amino acids. The lymph nodes were axillary draining lymph nodes from breast cancer patients. In its sample, this clonotype was seen many times. TCRdb called the multiplex PCR reads again in MiXCR, with one record for every CDR3 protein. The sample carries under 300,000 distinct CDR3 sequences, 30% to 35% recorded once.

This receptor was identified in a female donor with breast cancer. Some clones in this sample may be carry-over from other donors' samples. Specimen: axillary lymph node tissue. The chain joins TRBV7-9 to TRBJ2-3; no clear D gene. The DNA for the CDR3 is TGTGCCAGCAGCTTGACTGGGGGCACAGATACGCAGTATTTT. This codes for CASSLTGGTDTQYF.